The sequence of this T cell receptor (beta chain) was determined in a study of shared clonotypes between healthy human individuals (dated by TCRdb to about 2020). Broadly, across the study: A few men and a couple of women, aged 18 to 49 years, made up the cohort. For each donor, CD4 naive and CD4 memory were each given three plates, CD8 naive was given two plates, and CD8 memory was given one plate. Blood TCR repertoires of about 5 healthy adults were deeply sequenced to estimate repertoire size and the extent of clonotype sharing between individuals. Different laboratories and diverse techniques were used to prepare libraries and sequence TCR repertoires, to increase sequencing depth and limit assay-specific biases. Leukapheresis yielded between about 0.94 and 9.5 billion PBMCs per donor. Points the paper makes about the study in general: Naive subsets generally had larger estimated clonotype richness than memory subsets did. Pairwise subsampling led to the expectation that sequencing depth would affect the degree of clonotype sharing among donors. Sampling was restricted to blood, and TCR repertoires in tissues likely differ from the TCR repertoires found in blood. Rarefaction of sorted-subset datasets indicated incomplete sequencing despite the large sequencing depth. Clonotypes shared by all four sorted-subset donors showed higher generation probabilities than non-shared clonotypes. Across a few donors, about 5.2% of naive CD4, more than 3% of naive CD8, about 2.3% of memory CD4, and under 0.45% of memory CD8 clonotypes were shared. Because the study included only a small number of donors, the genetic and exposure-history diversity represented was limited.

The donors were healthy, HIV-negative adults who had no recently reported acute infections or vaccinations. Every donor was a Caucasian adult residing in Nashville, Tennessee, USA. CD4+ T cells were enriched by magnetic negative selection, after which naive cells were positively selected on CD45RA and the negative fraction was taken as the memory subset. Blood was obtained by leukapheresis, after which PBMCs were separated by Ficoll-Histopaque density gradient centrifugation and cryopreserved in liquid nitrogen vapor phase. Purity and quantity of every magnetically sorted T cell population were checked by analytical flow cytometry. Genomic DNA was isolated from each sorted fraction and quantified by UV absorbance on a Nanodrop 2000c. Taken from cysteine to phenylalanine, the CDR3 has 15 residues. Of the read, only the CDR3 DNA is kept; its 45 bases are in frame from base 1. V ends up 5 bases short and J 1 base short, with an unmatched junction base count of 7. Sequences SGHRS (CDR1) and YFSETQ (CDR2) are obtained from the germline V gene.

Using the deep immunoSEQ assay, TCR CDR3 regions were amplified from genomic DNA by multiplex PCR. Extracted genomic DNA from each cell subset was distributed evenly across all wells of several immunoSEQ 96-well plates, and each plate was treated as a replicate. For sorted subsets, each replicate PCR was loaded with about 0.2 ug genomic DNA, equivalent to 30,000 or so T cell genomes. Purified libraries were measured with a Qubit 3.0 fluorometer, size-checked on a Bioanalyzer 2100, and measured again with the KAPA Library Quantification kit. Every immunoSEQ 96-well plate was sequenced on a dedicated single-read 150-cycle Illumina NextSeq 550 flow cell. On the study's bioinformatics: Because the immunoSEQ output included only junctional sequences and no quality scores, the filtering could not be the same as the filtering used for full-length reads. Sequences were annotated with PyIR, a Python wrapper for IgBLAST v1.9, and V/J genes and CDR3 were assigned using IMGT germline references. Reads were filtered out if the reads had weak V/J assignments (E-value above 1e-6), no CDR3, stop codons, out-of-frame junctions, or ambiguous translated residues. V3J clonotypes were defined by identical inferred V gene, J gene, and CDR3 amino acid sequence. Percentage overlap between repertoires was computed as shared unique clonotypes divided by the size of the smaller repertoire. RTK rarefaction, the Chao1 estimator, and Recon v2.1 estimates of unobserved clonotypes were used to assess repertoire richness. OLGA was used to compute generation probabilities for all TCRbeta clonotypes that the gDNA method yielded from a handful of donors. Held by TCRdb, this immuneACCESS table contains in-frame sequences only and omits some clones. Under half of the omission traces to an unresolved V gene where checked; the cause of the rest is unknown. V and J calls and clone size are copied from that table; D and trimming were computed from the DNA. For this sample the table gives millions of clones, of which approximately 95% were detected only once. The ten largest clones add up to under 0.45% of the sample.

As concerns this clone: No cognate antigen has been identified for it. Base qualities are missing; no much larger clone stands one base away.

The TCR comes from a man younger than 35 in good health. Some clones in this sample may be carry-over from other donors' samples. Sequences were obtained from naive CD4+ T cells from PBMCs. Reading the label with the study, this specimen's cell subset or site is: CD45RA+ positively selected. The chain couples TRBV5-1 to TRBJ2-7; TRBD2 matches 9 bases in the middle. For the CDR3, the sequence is CASSFGLALSYEQYF. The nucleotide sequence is TGCGCCAGCAGTTTCGGACTAGCGCTTTCCTACGAGCAGTACTTC.